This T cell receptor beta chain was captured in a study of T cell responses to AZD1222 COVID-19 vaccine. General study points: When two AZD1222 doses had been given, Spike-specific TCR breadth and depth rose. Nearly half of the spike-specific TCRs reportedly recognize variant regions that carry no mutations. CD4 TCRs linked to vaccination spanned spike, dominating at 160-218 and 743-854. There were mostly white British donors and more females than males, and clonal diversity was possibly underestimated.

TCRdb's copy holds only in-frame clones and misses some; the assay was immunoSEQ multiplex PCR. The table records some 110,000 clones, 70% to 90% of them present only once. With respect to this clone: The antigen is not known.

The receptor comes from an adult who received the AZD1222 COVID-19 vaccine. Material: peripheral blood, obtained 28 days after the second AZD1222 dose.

The CDR3 bases are TGTGCCAGCAGCCACCGGGACAGGGGAGGCTACACCTTC. Residues: CASSHRDRGGYTF. The J gene is TRBJ1-2, the V gene TRBV11-3, with 10 bases matching TRBD1. The CDR3 spans 13 residues. Germline V gene lookup returns CDR1 SGHNT and CDR2 YENEEA. V lost 5 bases, J lost 8 bases, and 5 bases stayed unmatched.